The clone carrying this TCR beta chain was counted between two and nine times. Its antigen remains unidentified. MiXCR, run by TCRdb on the reads, gives a single entry per CDR3 protein. The profile covers almost 500,000 distinct CDR3 sequences, with about 11% appearing a single time and roughly a tenth taken by the ten largest. The record originates from a study of T cell repertoires in cytomegalovirus infection. Study-level results: Within the response measured ex vivo, HLA-C-restricted CMV-specific TCR beta clonotypes were dominant. CMV carriers with the relevant HLA were identified by cumulative public TCR beta family frequency.

Germline V gene data show CDR1 as SGHDT and CDR2 as YYEEEE. The CDR3 has 15 residues. V lost 0 bases to trimming and J lost 6 bases, with 15 bases between them. Sample: PBMCs. This TCR was sampled from a human donor in good health (CMV status not recorded). Some clones in this sample may be carry-over from other donors' samples. This chain joins TRBV5-6 and TRBJ1-2, with TRBD1 as a possible D gene (6 bases). The CDR3 DNA reads as TGTGCCAGCAGCTTGGGACAGGTCCTCAAGGATGGCTACACCTTC. This codes for CASSLGQVLKDGYTF.